This paragraph covers one TCR beta chain sequence. One end of the junction does not line up with germline, which may come from a read error. The data belong to a study of cytomegalovirus exposure and HLA in healthy donors. About the research overall: Genotyping showed roughly 76% of roughly 400 donors falling in the Caucasian-associated ancestry cluster.

PCR employed 60 Vbeta and 13 Jbeta primers. Only in-frame clones appear in the TCRdb table, and some are missing; sequencing was by immunoSEQ multiplex PCR. Of about 160,000 clones listed, about 81% were seen once; the top ten hold approximately 1.5%. The CDR3 runs to 16 residues. Per germline, CDR1 SEHNR and CDR2 FQNEAQ (reference sequence). The specimen was PBMCs. V usage is TRBV7-9 and J usage is TRBJ2-2; TRBD1 agrees at 7 bases. This TCR came from a girl aged 10 to 17 in good health and CMV-seropositive. The CDR3 sequence is CSSSRSTGLDTGELFF. CDR3 nucleotides: TGTTCCAGCAGCCGATCGACAGGGCTGGACACCGGGGAGCTGTTTTTT.